One and the same sample provided the 16 T cell receptor beta chains below, sequenced in a study of cytomegalovirus exposure and HLA in healthy donors. The PCR used 60 Vbeta and 13 Jbeta primers. Data came from immunoSEQ multiplex PCR; TCRdb stores just in-frame clones and leaves some out. The repertoire consists of under 200,000 clones, with about 78% occurring once and the leading ten covering under 2.5%. The source material was PBMCs. All receptors come from a man aged 60-69 years in good health and CMV-seronegative.

This chain links TRBV19 with TRBJ1-1; D is ambiguous. Germline V lookup: CDR1 LNHDA, CDR2 SQIVND (reference sequence). V lost 1 base, J lost 4 bases, and 16 bases lay in between. This CDR3 has 16 residues. The CDR3 reads CASSIADVGWATEAFF. The DNA of the CDR3 is TGTGCCAGTAGTATAGCAGACGTTGGGTGGGCCACTGAAGCTTTCTTT.

In the case of this clone: Other DNA sequences in the sample encode the same CDR3. The J gene is TRBJ2-7, the V gene TRBV9; 8 bases agree with TRBD1. Trimming cost V 0 bases and J 3 bases; bases outside gene matches: 2. The CDR3 has 14 residues. Germline CDR1 and CDR2: SGDLS and YYNGEE. The CDR3 loop is CASSVATGGYEQYF. CDR3 in DNA: TGTGCCAGCAGCGTAGCCACAGGGGGCTACGAGCAGTACTTC. Combining the CDR3 with reference TRBV9 and TRBJ2-7 gives the whole variable domain DSGVTQTPKHLITATGQRVTLRCSPRSGDLSVYWYQQSLDQGLQFLIQYYNGEERAKGNILERFSAQQFPDLHSELNLSSLELGDSALYFCASSVATGGYEQYFGPGTRLTVT.

This sequence joins TRBV10-3 and TRBJ2-7, with D tentatively TRBD2 (6 bases). Germline CDR1 and CDR2: ENHRY and SYGVKD. The CDR3 is 16 amino acids. Trimming cost V 0 bases and J 4 bases, with 16 bases left between them. The CDR3 reads CAISESGSGAAYEQYF. The CDR3 nucleotides are TGTGCCATCAGTGAGTCAGGGTCGGGAGCGGCGTACGAGCAGTACTTC.

The gene calls are TRBV5-1 and TRBJ2-5, with 9 bases lining up with TRBD1. The DNA end is more similar to TRBJ2-7, so the J call may be wrong. Per germline, CDR1 SGHRS and CDR2 YFSETQ. This CDR3 is 17 amino acids long. The CDR3 DNA reads TGCGCCAGCAGCGGCGCTGAGGACAGGGGACCCGCCTACGAGCAGTACTTC. Protein product: CASSGAEDRGPAYEQYF.

This rearrangement joins TRBV29-1 to TRBJ2-5, with D maybe TRBD2 (6 bases). Trimming left V 6 bases short and J 5 bases short, with 13 bases between. The CDR3 has 12 amino acids. Germline-derived CDR1 and CDR2 are SQVTM and ANQGSEA. The CDR3 loop is CSVLALRETQYF. The CDR3 DNA reads as TGCAGCGTACTAGCCTTGAGGGAGACCCAGTACTTC.

V usage is TRBV7-2 and J usage is TRBJ1-2; 9 nucleotides match TRBD1. V shed 4 bases, J shed 4 bases, and the junction held 4 bases outside the gene matches. CDR3 length: 14 residues. Germline-derived CDR1 and CDR2 are SGHTA and FQGNSA. The CDR3 is CASSSQQGAYGYTF. The CDR3 DNA follows: TGTGCCAGCAGCTCTCAACAGGGGGCCTATGGCTACACCTTC. Combining the CDR3 with reference TRBV7-2 and TRBJ1-2 gives the whole variable domain GAGVSQSPSNKVTEKGKDVELRCDPISGHTALYWYRQSLGQGLEFLIYFQGNSAPDKSGLPSDRFSAERTGGSVSTLTIQRTQQEDSAVYLCASSSQQGAYGYTFGSGTRLTVV.

This chain joins TRBV27 and TRBJ1-2; 9 nucleotides agree with TRBD1. Germline CDR1 is MNHEY and CDR2 is SMNVEV (reference sequence). V lost 2 bases and J lost 9; bases outside the gene matches: 16. This CDR3 has 17 residues. The CDR3 reads CASSLLRLGQGPSSYTF. CDR3 sequence (DNA): TGTGCCAGCAGTTTACTACGTCTGGGACAGGGTCCCTCGAGCTACACCTTC.

This clone came up a few times. The chain links TRBV7-8 to TRBJ2-7, with 9 bases identical to TRBD1. The CDR3 contains 13 residues. The J segment lost 6 bases and the V segment lost 5 bases, leaving 5 bases of the junction unmatched. Germline values: CDR1 SGHVS, CDR2 FQNEAQ. This chain's CDR3 is CASSRTGEGEQYF. The CDR3 DNA reads TGTGCCAGCAGCCGGACAGGGGAGGGCGAGCAGTACTTC.

V and J are TRBV5-1 and TRBJ2-7; 7 bases agree with TRBD1. CDR3 length equals 15 residues. The germline V gene has CDR1 SGHRS and CDR2 YFSETQ. Trimming at V came to 5 bases and at J to 6 bases, leaving 14 bases not matched to a gene. CDR3 protein: CASSASDRIFSEQYF. The CDR3 DNA follows: TGCGCCAGCAGTGCCTCGGACAGGATCTTTAGCGAGCAGTACTTC.

The chain recombines TRBV6-1 with TRBJ2-5; 8 bases align to TRBD2. The CDR3 contains 14 residues. The germline CDR1 and CDR2 sequences are MNHNS and SASEGT. Trimming took 5 bases from V and 5 from J; bases not matched to a gene: 7. For the CDR3, the DNA is TGTGCCAGCAGTATGGGACTAGTTTTGGAGACCCAGTACTTC. It codes for CASSMGLVLETQYF.

The V call is TRBV19, the J call TRBJ1-2; 9 bases fit TRBD1. V lost 4 bases to trimming and J lost 4 bases; unmatched junction nucleotides: 7. CDR1 and CDR2 (germline): LNHDA, SQIVND (reference sequence). The length of the CDR3 is 15 residues. The CDR3 here is CASSKTGGTSYGYTF. CDR3 nucleotides: TGTGCCAGTAGTAAGACAGGGGGTACGAGCTATGGCTACACCTTC.

The rearrangement uses TRBV4-2 and TRBJ2-1; TRBD1 is a possible D gene (6 bases). V lost 0 bases, J lost 7 bases, and 13 bases lay in between. The CDR3 runs to 15 residues. Germline V gene data show CDR1 as LGHNA and CDR2 as YNFKEQ. The CDR3 region is CASSQEGGRGNEQFF. The CDR3 DNA is TGTGCCAGCAGCCAAGAAGGCGGAAGGGGGAATGAGCAGTTCTTC.

The chain has TRBV10-3 and TRBJ1-4; D ambiguous. The CDR3 length is 13 residues. V lost 2 bases to trimming and J lost 7 bases, with 8 bases between them. CDR1 and CDR2 (germline): ENHRY, SYGVKD. Written as DNA, the CDR3 is TGTGCCATCAGTGAGGGTACAGTTGAAAAACTGTTTTTT. Translating it yields CAISEGTVEKLFF.

This clone appeared a few times. The V and J genes are TRBV7-2 and TRBJ2-5; perhaps TRBD1 as D (5 bases). V gave up 5 bases and J gave up 1 base, with 14 bases separating them. The CDR3 loop spans 15 amino acids. Germline V gene lookup returns CDR1 SGHTA and CDR2 FQGNSA. The CDR3 DNA sequence: TGTGCCAGCAGCCCCACAGGCCCCTCCCAAGAGACCCAGTACTTC. Its translation is CASSPTGPSQETQYF. The whole variable domain, filled in from reference TRBV7-2 and TRBJ2-5, reads GAGVSQSPSNKVTEKGKDVELRCDPISGHTALYWYRQSLGQGLEFLIYFQGNSAPDKSGLPSDRFSAERTGGSVSTLTIQRTQQEDSAVYLCASSPTGPSQETQYFGPGTRLLVL.

The chain uses TRBV11-2 and TRBJ2-3; D is perhaps TRBD2 (7 bases). CDR1 is SGHAT and CDR2 is FQNNGV in the germline V gene. This CDR3 is 16 amino acids long. Trimming shortened V by 5 bases and J by 2 bases, and 17 bases separated the two germline ends. In DNA, the CDR3 is TGTGCCAGCAGCCCCATAAGGGGGGGGATCACAGATACGCAGTATTTT. Its protein is CASSPIRGGITDTQYF.

The chain couples TRBV30 to TRBJ2-1; TRBD1 agrees at 7 bases. Germline values: CDR1 GTSNPN, CDR2 SVGIG (reference sequence). This CDR3 region has 15 residues. V was pared by 0 bases and J by 2 bases, with 4 bases of the junction left unmatched. CDR3 coding DNA: TGTGCCTGGAGTGTTGACAGGGCTCCCTACAATGAGCAGTTCTTC. Translating it yields CAWSVDRAPYNEQFF.